This record looks at one T cell receptor beta chain sequence and its context. This sample is part of a study of blood T cell repertoires in COVID-19. The wider study: Italy, Spain and the United States were the sources of the convalescent and acute COVID-19 samples.

Trimming took 5 bases from V and 4 from J, leaving 12 bases between them. The CDR3 is made up of 14 amino acids. Germline-derived CDR1 and CDR2 are LNHDA and SQIVND (reference sequence). Profiled with immunoSEQ multiplex PCR; TCRdb holds only in-frame clones, not every one. Among about 320,000 clones listed, about 90% were seen once. Those enrolled, adults aged about 18 to 89 years, came from some 25 US areas. Participants' own reports of clinical history determined their cohort assignment. Cohort 3 recovery required two negative PCRs, clearance, or symptom resolution. The sequence derives from a woman aged 30 to 39 who had recovered from COVID-19. Input material: PBMCs or T cells enriched from blood (not recorded which). The chain couples TRBV19 to TRBJ1-5; D gene uncertain. CDR3 sequence (DNA): TGTGCCAGTAGTCCAGGTTGGCAGAATCAGCCCCAGCATTTT. Its translation is CASSPGWQNQPQHF.